The T cell receptor (beta chain) described here comes from a study of blood T cell repertoires in COVID-19. The overall study: Both acute and convalescent COVID-19 samples were obtained from the United States, Italy and Spain.

Some clones are missing from TCRdb's copy, which holds only in-frame ones; the method was immunoSEQ multiplex PCR. In the table there are fewer than 300,000 clones, 80% to 95% of which are singletons. The V end lost 5 bases, the J end lost 3 bases, and 13 bases lay between the germline ends. Germline CDR1 is MNHEY and CDR2 is SVGEGT. This CDR3 spans 14 amino acids. The sequence was collected from a woman in her 30s who had recovered from COVID-19. The sequenced material came from PBMCs or T cells enriched from blood (not recorded which). The chain links TRBV6-2 or TRBV6-3 to TRBJ1-2; D may be TRBD1 (6 bases). CDR3 region: CASSIPGHYYGYTF. In DNA form, the CDR3 reads TGTGCCAGCAGTATACCGGGACACTACTATGGCTACACCTTC.